This T cell receptor (beta chain) is from a study of blood T cell repertoires in COVID-19 (dated by TCRdb to the early 2020s). With regard to the full study: Samples from collaborators originated in the United States, Italy and Spain and spanned both the acute and convalescent phases of COVID-19. The prospective study material was composed of cDNA or gDNA derived from T cells, B-cell-depleted T cells, or PBMCs. Deeply sampled blood TCRbeta repertoires from subjects exposed to, actively infected with, or recovered from COVID-19 were included in the dataset. The repertoires were released in a freely available public database intended as a resource for research on the immune response to SARS-CoV-2. Samples came from the ongoing ImmuneRACE study (first 160 participants) plus 1,254 subjects from 6 global collaborators. Nearly every sample came with metadata listing a de-identified subject ID, COVID-19 status, age in years and sex. Where available, HLA class I and class II types were obtained from metadata supplied by the sample provider rather than from assay-based typing.

General findings and caveats noted by the study authors: Clinical and demographic metadata were provided uncurated, with the amount varying by source and participant.

The immunoSEQ Assay, a bias-controlled multiplex PCR, was used to amplify TCRbeta CDR3 regions from genomic DNA. The study's processing was this. The number of nucleated cells in each sample was estimated by amplification of reference gene primers within the assay. Sequence reads were collapsed and filtered to measure the absolute abundance of every unique TCRbeta CDR3 rearrangement. Productive Simpson clonality was computed per sample as the square root of Simpson's diversity index over productive rearrangements. Held by TCRdb, this immuneACCESS table contains in-frame sequences only and omits some clones. Under half of the omission traces to an unresolved V gene where checked; the cause of the rest is unknown. V and J calls and clone size follow that table, whereas D and trimming were derived from the DNA. This sample gives around 200,000 clones in total; over 75% of them show up just once. The ten most abundant clones make up 5.9% of the sample.

According to the germline V gene (reference sequence), CDR1 reads LNHDA and CDR2 reads SQIVND. Germline trimming: 9 bases from V, 1 base from J; junction bases outside gene matches: 6. From cysteine to phenylalanine, the CDR3 is 16 amino acids long. Only the CDR3 region is kept as DNA, spanning 48 bases read in frame from base 1. With regard to this clone: No antigen is known for it. The record has no base qualities; no much larger clone is one base away.

Whole blood was collected in K2EDTA tubes by collaborating institutions according to the institutions' own protocols. Collaborator samples were shipped for TCRbeta analysis as frozen whole blood, isolated PBMCs, or DNA extracted from either sample type. The specimen was peripheral blood. The receptor was derived from a man older than 75 with acute or convalescent COVID-19. This chain joins TRBV19 to TRBJ2-6, and 10 junctional nucleotides match TRBD1. The CDR3 here reads CARPDRGRSGANVLTF. The nucleotides are TGTGCCAGGCCGGACAGGGGGAGGTCTGGGGCCAACGTCCTGACTTTC.